The 32 T cell receptor beta chains listed next were all sequenced from one sample in a study of blood T cells in healthy people across ages. A J-beta primer mix and a sample-barcoded 5' primer were used in a second PCR of about 7 to 12 cycles. One entry per CDR3 protein results from TCRdb running MiXCR on the 5' RACE reads. The sample consists of about 1,500,000 distinct CDR3 sequences, roughly 40% of them appearing once. Source material: blood. These receptors were taken from a woman in her late teens or twenties in good health.

In this sample, this clonotype turned up a few times. V is TRBV7-8 and J is TRBJ2-5; D may be TRBD2 (6 bases). Germline CDR1 and CDR2: SGHVS and FQNEAQ. Trimming removed 6 bases from V and 11 bases from J, with 28 bases in between. This CDR3 spans 16 amino acids. CDR3 bases: TGTGCCAGCAGACCTTCAACTGGGGGGACCTTCAATGAGCAGTACTTC. Encoded protein: CASRPSTGGTFNEQYF.

The sample holds a few counts of this clonotype. This chain links TRBV29-1 with TRBJ2-7; perhaps D is TRBD1 or TRBD2 (5 bases each). Trimming took off 4 bases at V and 6 bases at J, with 16 bases between the two ends. The CDR3 runs to 13 residues. Germline-derived CDR1 and CDR2 are SQVTM and ANQGSEA. CDR3 sequence: CSVVRDRTFEQYF. CDR3 nucleotide sequence: TGCAGCGTTGTTCGGGACCGGACTTTCGAGCAGTACTTC.

The chain has TRBV18 and TRBJ2-3, with TRBD2 matching 7 bases. The J segment lost 5 bases and the V segment lost 8 bases, leaving 10 bases of the junction unmatched. This CDR3 comprises 14 residues. Germline V gene data show CDR1 as KGHSH and CDR2 as LQKENI. The CDR3 bases are TGTGCCAGCCGGCTAGCGGACACGGGAGATACGCAGTATTTT. This translates into CASRLADTGDTQYF.

This clonotype was observed a handful of times. The rearrangement uses TRBV20-1 and TRBJ2-3; 8 positions match TRBD1. Germline V CDR1 and CDR2: DFQATT, SNEGSKA (reference sequence). This CDR3 is 13 amino acids long. V shed 4 bases, J shed 4 bases, and the junction held 4 bases outside the gene matches. The CDR3 here is CSATSTGADTQYF. The CDR3 nucleotides read TGCAGTGCTACATCGACAGGGGCAGATACGCAGTATTTT.

The V gene is TRBV5-1, the J gene TRBJ2-2; 9 bases match TRBD1. There are 13 residues in the CDR3. CDR1 and CDR2 from the germline V gene are SGHRS and YFSETQ. V dropped 7 bases and J dropped 6; count of bases not matched to a gene: 4. CDR3 nucleotides: TGCGCCAGCCGACAGGGGGGAGCCGGGGAGCTGTTTTTT. Protein: CASRQGGAGELFF.

The CDR3 nucleotides are TGTGCCAGCAGGCTACAATCCGGTATCGCTGGCTACACCTTC. Its translation: CASRLQSGIAGYTF. V is TRBV27 and J is TRBJ1-2; D remains ambiguous. From germline, CDR1 is MNHEY and CDR2 SMNVEV (reference sequence). Between the trimmed V and J ends, which lost 6 bases and 7 bases, there was a span of 18 bases. This CDR3 is 14 amino acids long.

This rearrangement joins TRBV7-2 to TRBJ1-6, with D possibly TRBD1 on 5 matching bases. CDR1 and CDR2 from the germline V gene are SGHTA and FQGNSA. The CDR3 totals 14 residues. Deletions cut 5 bases from V and 8 bases from J, with 13 bases between. CDR3 DNA sequence: TGTGCCAGCAGCCTTGACAGTCATTATTCACCCCTCCACTTT. This encodes CASSLDSHYSPLHF. The full variable domain, with the rest looked up from reference TRBV7-2 and TRBJ1-6, is GAGVSQSPSNKVTEKGKDVELRCDPISGHTALYWYRQSLGQGLEFLIYFQGNSAPDKSGLPSDRFSAERTGGSVSTLTIQRTQQEDSAVYLCASSLDSHYSPLHFGNGTRLTVT.

The chain has TRBV24-1 and TRBJ2-2, with D perhaps matching TRBD1 or TRBD2 (5 bases each). The ends were cut back, 4 bases at V and 5 bases at J, with 13 bases in the middle. This CDR3 comprises 15 residues. Germline-derived CDR1 and CDR2 are KGHDR and SFDVKD. CDR3 coding DNA: TGTGCCACCAGTGACCCTGGGACGGTGACCGGGGAGCTGTTTTTT. The encoded protein is CATSDPGTVTGELFF.

The CDR3 nucleotides read TGTGCCAGCAGGCGGACTAGCGGGGCTAACACCGGGGAGCTGTTTTTT. Residues: CASRRTSGANTGELFF. This chain connects TRBV13 to TRBJ2-2, with 12 nucleotides matching TRBD2. There are 16 residues in the CDR3. The germline V gene encodes CDR1 PRHDT and CDR2 FYEKMQ (reference sequence). V lost 6 bases, J lost 2 bases, and 4 bases stayed unmatched.

The rearrangement links TRBV2 to TRBJ2-7; 9 bases line up with TRBD2. The germline gives CDR1 SNHLY, CDR2 FYNNEI. This CDR3 spans 12 amino acids. The CDR3 is CVSTTSGYEQYF. CDR3 bases: TGTGTGAGCACGACTAGCGGATACGAGCAGTACTTC.

The chain links TRBV19 to TRBJ2-4, with 13 bases matching TRBD2. V trimming: 6 bases; J trimming: 13 bases; junction bases outside the gene matches: 9. Germline CDR1 and CDR2: LNHDA and SQIVND (reference sequence). The CDR3 spans 14 residues. The CDR3 protein is CASSTGTSGKEQYF. CDR3 DNA: TGTGCCAGTAGCACCGGGACTAGCGGGAAAGAGCAGTACTTC.

As for this clonotype: Sequence at one end of the junction differs from germline and may be a read error. This chain links TRBV2 with TRBJ2-3, with D uncertain. Germline V gene lookup returns CDR1 SNHLY and CDR2 FYNNEI. The CDR3 is made up of 15 amino acids. The CDR3 bases are TGTGCCAGCAGCGAAGAAGTAGATAGCACAGATACGCAGTATTTT. Protein sequence: CASSEEVDSTDTQYF.

In DNA form, the CDR3 reads TGCGCCAGCAGCCCGGTAGGGGCCTCGGCTCTAGATGGCTACACCTTC. Its protein is CASSPVGASALDGYTF. The rearrangement uses TRBV5-1 and TRBJ1-2; tentative D call: TRBD1 (5 bases). The germline V gene encodes CDR1 SGHRS and CDR2 YFSETQ. V lost 4 bases to trimming and J lost 6 bases, with 22 bases between them. CDR3 length: 16 amino acids.

The gene calls are TRBV18 and TRBJ2-3; no definite D call. Germline V lookup: CDR1 KGHSH, CDR2 LQKENI. This CDR3 has 15 residues. V lost 3 bases and J lost 1, with 11 bases in between. DNA for the CDR3: TGTGCCAGCTCACCCGGGCCCGATGGCACAGATACGCAGTATTTT. This encodes CASSPGPDGTDTQYF.

The J gene is TRBJ1-2, the V gene TRBV27; no clear D. Germline V gene sequence: CDR1 MNHEY, CDR2 SMNVEV (reference sequence). There are 13 residues in the CDR3. With 5 bases removed from V and 5 bases from J, the gap between germline ends came to 12 bases. In DNA form, the CDR3 reads TGTGCCAGCAGTGCTGATCGGTTTTATGGCTACACCTTC. Its protein product is CASSADRFYGYTF.

The chain recombines TRBV3-1 with TRBJ1-4; no clear D gene. The V gene lost 2 bases and the J gene lost 8 bases, with 6 bases spanning the gap. The CDR3 is 12 amino acids. Germline CDR1 and CDR2: LGHDT and YNNKEL (reference sequence). CDR3 sequence reads: CASSQLREKLFF. The CDR3 nucleotides are TGTGCCAGCAGCCAATTGCGGGAAAAACTGTTTTTT.

The gene calls are TRBV2 and TRBJ2-3; 7 nucleotides line up with TRBD2. V lost 6 bases, J lost 0 bases, and 9 bases stayed unmatched. This CDR3 comprises 16 residues. CDR1 is SNHLY and CDR2 is FYNNEI in the germline V gene. CDR3 nucleotide sequence: TGTGCCAGCAGGAGGACGAGCGGGACGAGCACAGATACGCAGTATTTT. Its translation: CASRRTSGTSTDTQYF. The full variable domain, in which reference TRBV2 and TRBJ2-3 provide the parts outside the CDR3, is EPEVTQTPSHQVTQMGQEVILRCVPISNHLYFYWYRQILGQKVEFLVSFYNNEISEKSEIFDDQFSVERPDGSNFTLKIRSTKLEDSAMYFCASRRTSGTSTDTQYFGPGTRLTVL.

This clonotype showed up just a few times. The chain links TRBV7-2 to TRBJ1-6; D call uncertain. The CDR3 loop spans 14 amino acids. Trimming took off 7 bases at V and 7 bases at J, with 14 bases between the two ends. Germline CDR1 reads SGHTA; CDR2 reads FQGNSA. This CDR3 reads CASTAWRINSPLHF. CDR3 DNA: TGTGCCAGCACCGCATGGAGGATAAATTCACCCCTCCACTTT. Based on the CDR3 plus reference TRBV7-2 and TRBJ1-6, the full variable domain is GAGVSQSPSNKVTEKGKDVELRCDPISGHTALYWYRQSLGQGLEFLIYFQGNSAPDKSGLPSDRFSAERTGGSVSTLTIQRTQQEDSAVYLCASTAWRINSPLHFGNGTRLTVT.

V usage is TRBV2 and J usage is TRBJ2-1, with D possibly being TRBD2 (6 bases). Germline lookup yields CDR1 SNHLY and CDR2 FYNNEI. The CDR3 length is 15 residues. Trimming took 3 bases from V and 13 from J, leaving 22 bases between them. CDR3 sequence reads: CASSDLDLYRETQFF. DNA of the CDR3: TGTGCCAGCAGTGATTTGGATCTCTACCGGGAGACCCAGTTCTTC.

Here the CDR3 reads CSALPPASSSQETQYF. CDR3 DNA: TGCAGTGCTTTGCCCCCGGCTAGCAGTTCCCAGGAGACCCAGTACTTC. The V call is TRBV20-1, the J call TRBJ2-7, with TRBD2 as a possible D gene (5 bases). The J call may be incorrect, as the DNA end agrees better with TRBJ2-5. This CDR3 contains 16 residues. Germline V CDR1 and CDR2: DFQATT, SNEGSKA (reference sequence).

The chain is built from TRBV20-1 and TRBJ1-2; possibly TRBD1 for D (6 bases). V was clipped by 4 bases and J by 7 bases, with 16 bases between them. This CDR3 is built from 13 residues. Germline values: CDR1 DFQATT, CDR2 SNEGSKA (reference sequence). The CDR3 DNA follows: TGCAGTGCTACCCCAGGGGACTATTCTGGCTACACCTTC. Its protein product is CSATPGDYSGYTF.

This clonotype occurred a few times. The V call is TRBV6-4, the J call TRBJ1-2, with D maybe TRBD1 (5 bases). Trimming pared 0 bases from V and 4 bases from J, leaving 27 bases between. The length of the CDR3 is 20 residues. Germline loops: CDR1 MRHNA, CDR2 SNTAGT. CDR3: CASSDSRDLTYSPTRYGYTF. As DNA, the CDR3 is TGTGCCAGCAGTGACTCCAGGGACCTAACGTATTCTCCCACCCGCTATGGCTACACCTTC.

This clonotype was picked up one time. The chain couples TRBV6-5 to TRBJ1-2, with TRBD1 matching over 7 bases. Per germline, CDR1 MNHEY and CDR2 SVGAGI. V dropped 6 bases and J dropped 4; count of bases not matched to a gene: 14. The CDR3 has 16 amino acids. The CDR3 nucleotides are TGTGCCAGCAGCCGTAAAGACAGGGCAGGGCTCTATGGCTACACCTTC. Its translation: CASSRKDRAGLYGYTF.

This clonotype was detected a few times. This chain joins TRBV7-8 and TRBJ2-7; TRBD1 might be the D (6 bases). V dropped 1 base and J dropped 7 bases, with 14 bases sitting between them. Germline-derived CDR1 and CDR2 are SGHVS and FQNEAQ. CDR3 size: 14 residues. The CDR3 loop reads CASSLEPGHGEQYF. The CDR3 DNA is TGTGCCAGCAGCTTAGAACCGGGACATGGGGAGCAGTACTTC. The entire variable domain, with the rest obtained from reference TRBV7-8 and TRBJ2-7, is as follows: GAGVSQSPRYKVAKRGQDVALRCDPISGHVSLFWYQQALGQGPEFLTYFQNEAQLDKSGLPSDRFFAERPEGSVSTLKIQRTQQEDSAVYLCASSLEPGHGEQYFGPGTRLTVT.

This chain connects TRBV29-1 to TRBJ2-7; no definite D call. CDR3 length equals 12 residues. Trimming left V 3 bases short and J 2 bases short, with 8 bases between. Germline CDR1 SQVTM, CDR2 ANQGSEA. CDR3 nucleotide sequence: TGCAGCGTTGAGTTGGGAACCTACGAGCAGTACTTC. Translated, it gives CSVELGTYEQYF.

Turning to this clonotype: Germline and junction disagree at one end, which may indicate a read error. V is TRBV6-6 and J is TRBJ2-5, with TRBD2 identical over 7 bases. CDR3 length: 14 residues. Per germline, CDR1 MNHNY and CDR2 SVGAGI (reference sequence). CDR3 in amino acids: CASSSRDYQETQDF. The CDR3 DNA follows: TGTGCCAGCAGTTCGAGGGACTACCAAGAGACCCAGGACTTC.

Points on this clonotype: A read error may account for a junction end that differs from germline. The gene calls are TRBV7-7 and TRBJ2-1; D is possibly TRBD1 (5 bases). The J call may be wrong; the DNA end is better matched by TRBJ2-7. This CDR3 has 13 residues. Germline CDR1 is SSHAT and CDR2 is FNYEAQ (reference sequence). CDR3 nucleotide sequence: TGTGCTAGCAGCGCACAGGCCTACAATGAGCAGTACTTC. This translates into CASSAQAYNEQYF.

The chain's CDR3 is CASSPGIGELFF. The CDR3 region has the DNA TGTGCCAGCAGCCCCGGGATCGGGGAGCTGTTTTTT. This rearrangement joins TRBV7-9 to TRBJ2-2; weak D call: TRBD2 (5 bases). CDR1 is SEHNR and CDR2 is FQNEAQ in the germline V gene (reference sequence). The V and J ends lost 5 bases and 7 bases respectively, with 8 bases between them. The CDR3 length is 12 residues.

The rearrangement uses TRBV7-2 and TRBJ1-2; perhaps TRBD1 as D (5 bases). Germline V lookup: CDR1 SGHTA, CDR2 FQGNSA. V was trimmed by 11 bases and J by 7 bases, leaving 20 bases between them. CDR3 size: 13 residues. Written as DNA, the CDR3 is TGTGCCGGCTCCGTCCGGGACGGTCTTGGCTACACCTTC. Protein: CAGSVRDGLGYTF.

This clonotype occurred many times. The rearrangement links TRBV5-4 to TRBJ2-3, with 7 bases fitting TRBD1. Germline-derived CDR1 and CDR2 are SGHNT and YYREEE (reference sequence). J was trimmed by 2 bases and V by 7 bases; bases with no gene match: 10. The CDR3 sequence is 15 residues long. CDR3 DNA: TGTGCCAGCCCTCCGCTGACAGGGACCACAGATACGCAGTATTTT. Protein: CASPPLTGTTDTQYF.

This clonotype appeared a few times. The rearrangement joins TRBV4-1 to TRBJ1-2; D not resolved. Germline V gene sequence: CDR1 MGHRA, CDR2 YSYEKL. The V and J ends lost 2 bases and 1 base respectively, with 11 bases between them. There are 15 residues in the CDR3. CDR3 bases: TGCGCCAGCAGCCAACCCGCCAGACTTAACTATGGCTACACCTTC. This encodes CASSQPARLNYGYTF.

This clonotype has a count of ten or more. The rearrangement links TRBV29-1 to TRBJ1-2; no clear D. The CDR3 contains 12 residues. Trimming took 1 base from V and 5 from J, leaving 8 bases between them. Germline V gene data show CDR1 as SQVTM and CDR2 as ANQGSEA. This CDR3 reads CSVEVGSYGYTF. In DNA, the CDR3 is TGCAGCGTTGAAGTGGGCAGTTATGGCTACACCTTC.